The 3 T cell receptor beta chains presented below share a single source sample, sequenced in a study of OX40 agonist ivuxolimab in advanced cancers. Clones were read by immunoSEQ multiplex PCR, and TCRdb kept only the in-frame ones, dropping some. Here the sample spans tens of thousands of clones, 82% being singletons. The material sequenced was CD4+ or CD8+ T cells sorted from blood, taken in a trial of the OX40 agonist ivuxolimab. All receptors derive from an adult with an advanced solid tumor such as melanoma, head and neck, liver or kidney cancer.

This clone was seen only once. The chain carries TRBV18 and TRBJ2-1; 12 bases map to TRBD1. The V gene end was trimmed by 3 bases and the J gene end by 7 bases; junction bases not matched to a gene: 1. Germline CDR1 reads KGHSH; CDR2 reads LQKENI. The CDR3 has 14 residues. CDR3 nucleotides: TGTGCCAGCTCACCGGGACAGGGGGCGAATGAGCAGTTCTTC. Encoded protein: CASSPGQGANEQFF. Full variable domain (remainder filled in from reference TRBV18 and TRBJ2-1): NAGVMQNPRHLVRRRGQEARLRCSPMKGHSHVYWYRQLPEEGLKFMVYLQKENIIDESGMPKERFSAEFPKEGPSILRIQQVVRGDSAAYFCASSPGQGANEQFFGPGTRLTVL.

The chain joins TRBV5-8 to TRBJ1-2, with 7 bases lining up with TRBD1. This CDR3 has 15 residues. The germline V gene has CDR1 SGHTS and CDR2 YDEGEE. The V gene end was trimmed by 4 bases and the J gene end by 2 bases; junction bases not matched to a gene: 8. The CDR3, as DNA: TGTGCCAGCAGCAAAGCGACAGGGCGAAACTATGGCTACACCTTC. Protein sequence: CASSKATGRNYGYTF.

This sequence joins TRBV18 and TRBJ2-7, with 12 bases matching TRBD1. The length of the CDR3 is 16 residues. CDR1 and CDR2 from the germline V gene are KGHSH and LQKENI. J was trimmed by 7 bases and V by 1 base; bases with no gene match: 8. The CDR3 loop is CASSPQGQGAALEQYF. The CDR3 DNA follows: TGTGCCAGCTCACCACAGGGACAGGGGGCCGCCCTGGAGCAGTACTTC.